This paragraph reports one T cell receptor beta chain. Its antigen is not known. Sequencing relied on a cDNA template that was reverse transcribed from extracted RNA. The table came from immunoSEQ multiplex PCR; TCRdb's copy has only in-frame clones and leaves some out. Of approximately 210,000 clones in the sample, less than 50% are singletons; the top ten hold around 2.5%. Treatment in this sample: oral pan-JAK inhibitor, 5-10 mg twice daily. This sample is drawn from a study of CD8+ T cells in alopecia areata. The CDR3 covers 15 residues. Trimming at V came to 1 base and at J to 5 bases, leaving 5 bases not matched to a gene. In germline, CDR1 is SNHLY, CDR2 FYNNEI. Study-level findings and limits: Scalp clonality, along with expanded CD8+ clones among the top 100, was significantly decreased by tofacitinib.

The receptor's source is a human donor with alopecia areata. The rearrangement links TRBV2 to TRBJ2-1; the match to TRBD1 covers 7 bases. The sequencing here drew on CD4+ T cells sorted from blood, taken at roughly week 36, from a patient treated with tofacitinib. CDR3 in DNA: TGTGCCAGCAGTGAAGAAGGGACAGCCAACAATGAGCAGTTCTTC. This sequence encodes CASSEEGTANNEQFF. The full variable domain, completed using reference TRBV2 and TRBJ2-1, is EPEVTQTPSHQVTQMGQEVILRCVPISNHLYFYWYRQILGQKVEFLVSFYNNEISEKSEIFDDQFSVERPDGSNFTLKIRSTKLEDSAMYFCASSEEGTANNEQFFGPGTRLTVL.